This TCR beta chain derives from a study of T cell responses to AZD1222 COVID-19 vaccine. Study-wide points: The donor cohort was predominantly white British with a female majority, and clonal diversity may have been underestimated. Baseline serology detected seropositivity in only six AZD1222 recipients.

Data came from immunoSEQ multiplex PCR; TCRdb stores just in-frame clones and leaves some out. Among fewer than 200,000 clones, 94% were seen once, and the ten largest hold roughly 1.7%. To note about this clone: What it binds is unknown.

Germline V gives CDR1 LNHNV, CDR2 YYDKDF (reference sequence). This CDR3 region has 14 residues. V was clipped by 0 bases and J by 3 bases, with 3 bases between them. Second-dose schedules of about 4 or about 12 weeks were combined. The material sequenced was peripheral blood, taken 28 days after the second AZD1222 dose. The chain links TRBV15 to TRBJ1-6; D remains ambiguous. The clonotype was recovered from an adult who received the AZD1222 COVID-19 vaccine. The CDR3 sequence is CATSRDYYNSPLHF. For the CDR3, the DNA is TGTGCCACCAGCAGAGATTACTATAATTCACCCCTCCACTTT.